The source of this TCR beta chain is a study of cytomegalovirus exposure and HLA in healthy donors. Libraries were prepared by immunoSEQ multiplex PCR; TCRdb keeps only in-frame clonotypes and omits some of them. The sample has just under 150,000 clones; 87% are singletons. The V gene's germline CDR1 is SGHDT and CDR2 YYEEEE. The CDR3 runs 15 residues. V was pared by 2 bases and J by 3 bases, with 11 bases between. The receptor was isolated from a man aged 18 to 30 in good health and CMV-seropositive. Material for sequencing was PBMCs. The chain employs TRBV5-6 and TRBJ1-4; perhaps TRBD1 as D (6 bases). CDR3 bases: TGTGCCAGCAGCTTTATACAGGGACCTAATGAAAAACTGTTTTTT. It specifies CASSFIQGPNEKLFF.